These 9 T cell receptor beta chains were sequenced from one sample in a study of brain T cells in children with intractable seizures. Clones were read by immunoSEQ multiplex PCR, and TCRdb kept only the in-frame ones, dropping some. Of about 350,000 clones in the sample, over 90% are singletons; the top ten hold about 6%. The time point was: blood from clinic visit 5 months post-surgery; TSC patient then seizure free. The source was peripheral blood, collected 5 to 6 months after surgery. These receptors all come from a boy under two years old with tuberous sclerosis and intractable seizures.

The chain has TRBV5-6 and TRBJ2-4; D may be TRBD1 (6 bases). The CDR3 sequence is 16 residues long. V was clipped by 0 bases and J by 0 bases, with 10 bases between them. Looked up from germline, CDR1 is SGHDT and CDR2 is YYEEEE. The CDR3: CASSLDRTEAKNIQYF. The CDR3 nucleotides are TGTGCCAGCAGCTTGGATCGGACAGAAGCCAAAAACATTCAGTACTTC.

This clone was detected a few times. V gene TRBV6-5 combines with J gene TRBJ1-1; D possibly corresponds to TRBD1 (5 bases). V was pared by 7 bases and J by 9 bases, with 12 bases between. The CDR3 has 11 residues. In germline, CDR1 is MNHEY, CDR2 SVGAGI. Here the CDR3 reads CASTLGVQAFF. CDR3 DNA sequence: TGTGCCAGCACGTTAGGGGTGCAAGCTTTCTTT.

The CDR3 sequence is CASSDGRDASNEQFF. The CDR3 DNA reads TGTGCCAGCAGCGACGGGCGGGACGCTTCCAATGAGCAGTTCTTC. This chain links TRBV5-5 with TRBJ2-1, with a weak D call TRBD2 (6 bases). The CDR3 contains 15 residues. The ends were cut back, 4 bases at V and 6 bases at J, with 17 bases in the middle. Germline CDR1 is SGHKS and CDR2 is YYEKEE (reference sequence).

The CDR3 nucleotides are TGTGCCTGGAGTGGCCTACAGGGGGCCTACGAGCAGTACTTC. It specifies CAWSGLQGAYEQYF. The rearrangement joins TRBV30 to TRBJ2-7, with 8 bases fitting TRBD1. The germline gives CDR1 GTSNPN, CDR2 SVGIG (reference sequence). The CDR3 runs to 14 residues. The V gene end was trimmed by 1 base and the J gene end by 2 bases; junction bases not matched to a gene: 4.

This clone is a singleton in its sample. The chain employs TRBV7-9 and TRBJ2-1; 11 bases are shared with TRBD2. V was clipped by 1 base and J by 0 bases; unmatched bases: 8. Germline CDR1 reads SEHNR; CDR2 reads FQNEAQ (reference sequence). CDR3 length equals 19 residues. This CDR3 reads CASSLVGLAGGSSYNEQFF. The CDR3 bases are TGTGCCAGCAGCTTAGTAGGACTAGCGGGTGGAAGCTCCTACAATGAGCAGTTCTTC.

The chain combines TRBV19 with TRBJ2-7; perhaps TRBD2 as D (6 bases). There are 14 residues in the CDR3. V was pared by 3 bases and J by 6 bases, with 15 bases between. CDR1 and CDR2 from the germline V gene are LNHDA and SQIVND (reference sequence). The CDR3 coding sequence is TGTGCCAGTAGTATGGGGCGGGGATCCGGCGAGCAGTACTTC. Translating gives CASSMGRGSGEQYF.

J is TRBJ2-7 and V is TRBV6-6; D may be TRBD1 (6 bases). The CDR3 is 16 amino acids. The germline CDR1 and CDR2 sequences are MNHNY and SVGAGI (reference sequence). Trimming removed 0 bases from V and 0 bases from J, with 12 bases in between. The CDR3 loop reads CASSYSNGQSSYEQYF. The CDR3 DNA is TGTGCCAGCAGTTACTCGAACGGACAGAGCTCCTACGAGCAGTACTTC.

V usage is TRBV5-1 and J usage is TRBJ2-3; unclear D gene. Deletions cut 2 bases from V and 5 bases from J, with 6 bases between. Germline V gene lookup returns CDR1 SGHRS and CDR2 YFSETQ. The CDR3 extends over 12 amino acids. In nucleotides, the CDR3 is TGCGCCAGCAGCTTTGGGAAAGATACGCAGTATTTT. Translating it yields CASSFGKDTQYF.

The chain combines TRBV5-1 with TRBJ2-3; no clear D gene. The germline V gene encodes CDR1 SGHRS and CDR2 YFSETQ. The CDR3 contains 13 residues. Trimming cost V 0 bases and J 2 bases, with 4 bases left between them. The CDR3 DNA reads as TGCGCCAGCAGCTTGGACTACACAGATACGCAGTATTTT. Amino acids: CASSLDYTDTQYF.